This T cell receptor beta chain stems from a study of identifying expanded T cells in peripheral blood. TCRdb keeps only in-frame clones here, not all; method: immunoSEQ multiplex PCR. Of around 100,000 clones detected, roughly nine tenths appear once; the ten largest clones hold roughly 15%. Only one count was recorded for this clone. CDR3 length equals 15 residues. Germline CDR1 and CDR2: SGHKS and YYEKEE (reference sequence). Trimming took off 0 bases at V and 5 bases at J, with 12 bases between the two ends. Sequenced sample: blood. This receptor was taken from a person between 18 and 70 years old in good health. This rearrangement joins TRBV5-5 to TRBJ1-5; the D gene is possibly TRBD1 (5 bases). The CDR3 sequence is CASSLEGRGHQPQHF. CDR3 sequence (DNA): TGTGCCAGCAGCTTGGAGGGGCGCGGCCATCAGCCCCAGCATTTT.